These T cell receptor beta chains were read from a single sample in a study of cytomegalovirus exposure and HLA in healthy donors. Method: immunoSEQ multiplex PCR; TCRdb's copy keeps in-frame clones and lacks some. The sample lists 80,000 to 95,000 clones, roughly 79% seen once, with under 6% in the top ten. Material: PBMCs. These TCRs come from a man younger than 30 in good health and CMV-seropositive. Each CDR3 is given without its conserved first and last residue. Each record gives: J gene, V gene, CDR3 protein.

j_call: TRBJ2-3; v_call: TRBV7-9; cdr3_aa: ASSSYNRGGYTQY
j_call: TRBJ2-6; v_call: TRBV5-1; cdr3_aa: ATKQGAAVSGANVLT
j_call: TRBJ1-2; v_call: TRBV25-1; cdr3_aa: ASRDRDGYT
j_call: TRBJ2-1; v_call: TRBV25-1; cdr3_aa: ASRSGSSYNEQF
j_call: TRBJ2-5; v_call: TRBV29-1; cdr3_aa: SVRGGAGVLGTQY
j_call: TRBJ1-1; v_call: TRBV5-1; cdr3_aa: ASSEEPNTEAF
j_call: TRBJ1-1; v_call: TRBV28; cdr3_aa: ASSLSGDAEAF
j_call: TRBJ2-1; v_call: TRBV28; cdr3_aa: ASSLRPQRNEQF
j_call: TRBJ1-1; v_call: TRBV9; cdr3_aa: ASSPVGGRSEAF
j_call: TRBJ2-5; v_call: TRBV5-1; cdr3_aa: ASSLGTGRKTQY
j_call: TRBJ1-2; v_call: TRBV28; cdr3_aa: ASSPGGGAPPYGYT
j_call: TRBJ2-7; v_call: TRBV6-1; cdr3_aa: ASSRQGNSYEQY
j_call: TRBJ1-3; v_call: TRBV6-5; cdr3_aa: ASSLFGGGNTIY
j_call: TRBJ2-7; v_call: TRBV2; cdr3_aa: ASTSRASASYEQY
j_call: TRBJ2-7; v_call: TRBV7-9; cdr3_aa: ASSPRDRLPYEQY
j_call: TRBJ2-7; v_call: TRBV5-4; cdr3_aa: ASSRRDSGDSYEQY